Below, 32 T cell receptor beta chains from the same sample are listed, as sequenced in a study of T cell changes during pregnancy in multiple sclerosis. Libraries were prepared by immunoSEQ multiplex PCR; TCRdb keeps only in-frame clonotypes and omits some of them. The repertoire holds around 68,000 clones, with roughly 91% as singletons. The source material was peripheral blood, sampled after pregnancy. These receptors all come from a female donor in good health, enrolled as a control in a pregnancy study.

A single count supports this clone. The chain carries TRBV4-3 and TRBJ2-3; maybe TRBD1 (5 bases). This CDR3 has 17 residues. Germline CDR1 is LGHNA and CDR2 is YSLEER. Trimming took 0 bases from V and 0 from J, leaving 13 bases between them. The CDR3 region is CASSQDQTGASTDTQYF. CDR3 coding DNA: TGCGCCAGCAGCCAAGATCAAACAGGCGCTAGCACAGATACGCAGTATTTT.

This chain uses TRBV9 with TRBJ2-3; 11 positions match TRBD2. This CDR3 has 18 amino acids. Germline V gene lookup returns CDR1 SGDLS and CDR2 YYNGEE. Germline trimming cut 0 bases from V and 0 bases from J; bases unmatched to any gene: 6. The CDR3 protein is CASSVEGLAASSTDTQYF. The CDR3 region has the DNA TGTGCCAGCAGCGTAGAGGGACTAGCGGCTTCTAGCACAGATACGCAGTATTTT.

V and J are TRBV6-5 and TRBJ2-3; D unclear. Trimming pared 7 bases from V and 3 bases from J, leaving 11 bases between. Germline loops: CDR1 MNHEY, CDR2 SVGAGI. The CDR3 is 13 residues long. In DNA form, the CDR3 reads TGTGCCAGCATAGATTCCTCGACAGATACGCAGTATTTT. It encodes CASIDSSTDTQYF.

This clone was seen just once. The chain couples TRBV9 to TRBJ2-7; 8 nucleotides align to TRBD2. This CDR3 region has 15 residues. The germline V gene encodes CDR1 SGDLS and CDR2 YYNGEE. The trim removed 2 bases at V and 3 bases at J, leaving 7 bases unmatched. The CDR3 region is CASSVGGGNNYEQYF. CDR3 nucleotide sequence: TGTGCCAGCAGCGTGGGCGGGGGGAATAACTACGAGCAGTACTTC.

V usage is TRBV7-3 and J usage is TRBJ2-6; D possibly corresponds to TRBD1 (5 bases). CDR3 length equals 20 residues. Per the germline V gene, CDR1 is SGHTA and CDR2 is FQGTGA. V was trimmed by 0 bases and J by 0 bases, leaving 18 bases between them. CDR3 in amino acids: CASSLTLRQGISSGANVLTF. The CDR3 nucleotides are TGTGCCAGCAGCTTAACGTTGCGGCAGGGTATCAGCTCTGGGGCCAACGTCCTGACTTTC.

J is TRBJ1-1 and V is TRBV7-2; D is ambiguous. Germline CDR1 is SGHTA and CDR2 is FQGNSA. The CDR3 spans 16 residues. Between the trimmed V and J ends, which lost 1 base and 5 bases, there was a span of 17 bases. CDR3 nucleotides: TGTGCCAGCAGCTTAGAGGAGGTAGGGCTCGGAACTGAAGCTTTCTTT. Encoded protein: CASSLEEVGLGTEAFF.

This CDR3 is CAWSGQGETQYF. The CDR3 nucleotides read TGTGCCTGGAGTGGGCAGGGAGAGACCCAGTACTTC. The chain employs TRBV30 and TRBJ2-5, with a weak D call TRBD1 (5 bases). CDR1 and CDR2 (germline): GTSNPN, SVGIG (reference sequence). V was shortened by 1 base and J by 4 bases, with 7 bases between the two germline ends. The CDR3 spans 12 residues.

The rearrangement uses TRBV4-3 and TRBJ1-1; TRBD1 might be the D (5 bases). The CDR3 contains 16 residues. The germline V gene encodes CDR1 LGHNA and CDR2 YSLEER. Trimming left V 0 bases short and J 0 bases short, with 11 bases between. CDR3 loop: CASSQDGGEMNTEAFF. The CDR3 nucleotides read TGCGCCAGCAGCCAAGACGGGGGGGAAATGAACACTGAAGCTTTCTTT.

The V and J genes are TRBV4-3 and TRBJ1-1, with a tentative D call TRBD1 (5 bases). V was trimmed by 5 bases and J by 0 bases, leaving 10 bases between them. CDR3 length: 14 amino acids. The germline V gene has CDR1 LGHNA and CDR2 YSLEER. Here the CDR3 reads CASSFQGMNTEAFF. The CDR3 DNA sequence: TGCGCCAGCAGCTTCCAGGGTATGAACACTGAAGCTTTCTTT.

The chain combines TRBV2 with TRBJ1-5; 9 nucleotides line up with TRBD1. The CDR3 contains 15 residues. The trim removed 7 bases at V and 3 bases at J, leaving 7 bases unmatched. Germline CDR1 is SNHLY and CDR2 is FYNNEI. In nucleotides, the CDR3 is TGTGCCAGCAACAGGGACAGGGAGGCCAATCAGCCCCAGCATTTT. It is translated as CASNRDREANQPQHF.

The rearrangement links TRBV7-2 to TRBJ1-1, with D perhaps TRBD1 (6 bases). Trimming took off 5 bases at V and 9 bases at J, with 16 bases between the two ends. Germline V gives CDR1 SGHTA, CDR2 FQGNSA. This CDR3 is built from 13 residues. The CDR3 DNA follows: TGTGCCAGCAGCCCACCTGAATGGGGGCAAGCTTTCTTT. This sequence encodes CASSPPEWGQAFF.

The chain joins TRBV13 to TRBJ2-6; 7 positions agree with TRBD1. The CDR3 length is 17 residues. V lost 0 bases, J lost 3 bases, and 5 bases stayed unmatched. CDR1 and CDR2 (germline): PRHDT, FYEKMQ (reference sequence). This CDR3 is CASSLGTGLGGANVLTF. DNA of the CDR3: TGTGCCAGCAGCTTAGGGACAGGGCTCGGTGGGGCCAACGTCCTGACTTTC.

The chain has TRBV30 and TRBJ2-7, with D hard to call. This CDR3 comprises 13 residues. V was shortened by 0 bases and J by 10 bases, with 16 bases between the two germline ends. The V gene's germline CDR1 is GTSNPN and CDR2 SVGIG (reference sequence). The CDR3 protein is CAWSVQTTPPQYF. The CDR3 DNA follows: TGTGCCTGGAGTGTACAGACGACCCCCCCCCAGTACTTC.

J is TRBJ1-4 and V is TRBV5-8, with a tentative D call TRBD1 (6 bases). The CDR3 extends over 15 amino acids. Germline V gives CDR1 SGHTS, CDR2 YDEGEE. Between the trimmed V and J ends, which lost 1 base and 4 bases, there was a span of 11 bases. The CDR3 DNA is TGTGCCAGCAGCTTGTCCGGGACAAATAATGAAAAACTGTTTTTT. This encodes CASSLSGTNNEKLFF.

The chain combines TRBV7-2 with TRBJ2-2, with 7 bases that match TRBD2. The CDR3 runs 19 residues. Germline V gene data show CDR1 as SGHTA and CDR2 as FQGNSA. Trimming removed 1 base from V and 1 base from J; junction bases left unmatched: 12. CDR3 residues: CASSLVYGRERMNTGELFF. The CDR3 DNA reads TGTGCCAGCAGCTTAGTTTACGGGCGGGAGCGTATGAACACCGGGGAGCTGTTTTTT.

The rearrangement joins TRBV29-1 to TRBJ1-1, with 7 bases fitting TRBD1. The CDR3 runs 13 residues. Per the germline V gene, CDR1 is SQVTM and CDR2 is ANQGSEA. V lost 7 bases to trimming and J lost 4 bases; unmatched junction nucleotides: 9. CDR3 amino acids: CSGTRWDSTEAFF. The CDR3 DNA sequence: TGCAGCGGAACCCGATGGGACAGCACTGAAGCTTTCTTT. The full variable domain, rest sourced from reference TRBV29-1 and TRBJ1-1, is SAVISQKPSRDICQRGTSLTIQCQVDSQVTMMFWYRQQPGQSLTLIATANQGSEATYESGFVIDKFPISRPNLTFSTLTVSNMSPEDSSIYLCSGTRWDSTEAFFGQGTRLTVV.

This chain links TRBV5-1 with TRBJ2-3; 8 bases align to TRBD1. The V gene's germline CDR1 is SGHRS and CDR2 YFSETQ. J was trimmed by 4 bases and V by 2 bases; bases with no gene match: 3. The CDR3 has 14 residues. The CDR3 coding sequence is TGCGCCAGCAGCTTAGGGACAGGTGCAGATACGCAGTATTTT. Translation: CASSLGTGADTQYF.

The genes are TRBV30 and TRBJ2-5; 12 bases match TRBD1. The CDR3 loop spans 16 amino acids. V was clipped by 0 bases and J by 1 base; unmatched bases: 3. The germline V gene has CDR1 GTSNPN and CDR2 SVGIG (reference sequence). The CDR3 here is CAWSVGTGGTQETQYF. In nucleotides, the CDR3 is TGTGCCTGGAGTGTTGGGACAGGGGGCACCCAAGAGACCCAGTACTTC.

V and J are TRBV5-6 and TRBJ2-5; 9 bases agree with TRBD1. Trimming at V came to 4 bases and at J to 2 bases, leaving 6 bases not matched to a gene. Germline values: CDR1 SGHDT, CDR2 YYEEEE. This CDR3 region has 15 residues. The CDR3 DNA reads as TGTGCCAGCAGCGCCGCCGGACAGGGGCAAGAGACCCAGTACTTC. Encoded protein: CASSAAGQGQETQYF.

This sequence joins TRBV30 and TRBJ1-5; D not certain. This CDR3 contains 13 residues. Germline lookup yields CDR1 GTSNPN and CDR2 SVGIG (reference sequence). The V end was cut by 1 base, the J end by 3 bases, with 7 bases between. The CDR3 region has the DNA TGTGCCTGGAGTGACAGATTCAATCAGCCCCAGCATTTT. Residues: CAWSDRFNQPQHF.

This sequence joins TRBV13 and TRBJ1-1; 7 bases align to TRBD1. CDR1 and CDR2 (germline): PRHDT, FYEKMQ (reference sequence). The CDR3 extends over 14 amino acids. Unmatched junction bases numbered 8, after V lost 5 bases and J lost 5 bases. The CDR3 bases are TGTGCCAGCAGCGAACAGGGGTCTGGGACTGAAGCTTTCTTT. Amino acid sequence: CASSEQGSGTEAFF.

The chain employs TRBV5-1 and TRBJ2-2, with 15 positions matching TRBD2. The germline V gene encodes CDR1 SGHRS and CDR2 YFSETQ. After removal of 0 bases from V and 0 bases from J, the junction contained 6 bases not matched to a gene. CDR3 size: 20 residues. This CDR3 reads CASSLVGLAGGTANTGELFF. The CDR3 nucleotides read TGCGCCAGCAGCTTGGTCGGACTAGCGGGGGGGACTGCGAACACCGGGGAGCTGTTTTTT.

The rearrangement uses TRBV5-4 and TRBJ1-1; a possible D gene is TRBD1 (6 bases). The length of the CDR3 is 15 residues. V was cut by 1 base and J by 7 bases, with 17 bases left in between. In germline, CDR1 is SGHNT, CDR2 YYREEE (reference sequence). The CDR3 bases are TGTGCCAGCAGCTTGCAGGGGCTATTATCCGGTGAAGCTTTCTTT. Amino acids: CASSLQGLLSGEAFF. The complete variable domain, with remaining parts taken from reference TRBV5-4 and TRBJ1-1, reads ETGVTQSPTHLIKTRGQQVTLRCSSQSGHNTVSWYQQALGQGPQFIFQYYREEENGRGNFPPRFSGLQFPNYSSELNVNALELDDSALYLCASSLQGLLSGEAFFGQGTRLTVV.

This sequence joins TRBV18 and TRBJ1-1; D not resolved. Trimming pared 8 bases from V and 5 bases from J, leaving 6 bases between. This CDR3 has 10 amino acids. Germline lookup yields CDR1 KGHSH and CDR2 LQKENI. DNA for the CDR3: TGTGCCAGCCGTTATACTGAAGCTTTCTTT. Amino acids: CASRYTEAFF.

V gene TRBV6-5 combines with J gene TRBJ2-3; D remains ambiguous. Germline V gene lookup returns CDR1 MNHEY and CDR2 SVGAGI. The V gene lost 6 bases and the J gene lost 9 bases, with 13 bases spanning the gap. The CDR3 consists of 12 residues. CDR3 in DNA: TGTGCCAGCAGCCTAGAAATCACGACGCAGTATTTT. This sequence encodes CASSLEITTQYF.

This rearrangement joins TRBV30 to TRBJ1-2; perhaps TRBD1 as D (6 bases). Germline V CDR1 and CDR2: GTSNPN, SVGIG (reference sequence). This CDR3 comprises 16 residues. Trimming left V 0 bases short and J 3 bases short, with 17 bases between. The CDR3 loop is CAWSVPYRAEYYGYTF. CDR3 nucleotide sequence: TGTGCCTGGAGTGTCCCTTACAGGGCGGAGTACTATGGCTACACCTTC.

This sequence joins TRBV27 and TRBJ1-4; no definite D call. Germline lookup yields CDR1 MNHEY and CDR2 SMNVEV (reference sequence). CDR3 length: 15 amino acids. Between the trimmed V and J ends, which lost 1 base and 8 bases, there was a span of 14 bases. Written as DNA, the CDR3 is TGTGCCAGCAGTTTATGGCGGGGTGGGCACGAAAAACTGTTTTTT. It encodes CASSLWRGGHEKLFF.

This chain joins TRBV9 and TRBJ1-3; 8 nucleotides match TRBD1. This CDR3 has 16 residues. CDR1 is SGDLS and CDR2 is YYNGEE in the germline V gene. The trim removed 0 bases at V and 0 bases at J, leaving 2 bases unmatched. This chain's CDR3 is CASSVVTGGSGNTIYF. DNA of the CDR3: TGTGCCAGCAGCGTAGTTACAGGGGGCTCTGGAAACACCATATATTTT.

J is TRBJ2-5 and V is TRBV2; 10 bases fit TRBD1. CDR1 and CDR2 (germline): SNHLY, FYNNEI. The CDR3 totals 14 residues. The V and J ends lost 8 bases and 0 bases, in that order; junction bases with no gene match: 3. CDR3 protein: CASATGGYQETQYF. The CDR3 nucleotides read TGTGCCAGCGCGACAGGGGGCTACCAAGAGACCCAGTACTTC.

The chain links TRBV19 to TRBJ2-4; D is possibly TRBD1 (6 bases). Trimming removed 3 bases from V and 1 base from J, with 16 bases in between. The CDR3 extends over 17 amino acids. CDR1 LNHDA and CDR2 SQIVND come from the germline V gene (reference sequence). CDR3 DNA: TGTGCCAGTAGTATGCGGCGACAGGAAGGGGCCAAAAACATTCAGTACTTC. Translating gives CASSMRRQEGAKNIQYF.

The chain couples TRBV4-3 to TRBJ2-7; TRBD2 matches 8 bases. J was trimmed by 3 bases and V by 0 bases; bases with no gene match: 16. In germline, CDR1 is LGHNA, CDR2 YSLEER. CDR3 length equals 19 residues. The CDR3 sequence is CASSQEAYSGLAGFYEQYF. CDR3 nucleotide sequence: TGCGCCAGCAGCCAAGAGGCCTACTCAGGGCTAGCGGGTTTCTACGAGCAGTACTTC.

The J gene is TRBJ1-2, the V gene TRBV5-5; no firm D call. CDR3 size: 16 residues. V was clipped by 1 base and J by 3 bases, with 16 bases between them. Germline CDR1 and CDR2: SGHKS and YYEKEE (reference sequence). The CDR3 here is CASSLSELGGHYGYTF. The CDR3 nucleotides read TGTGCCAGCAGCTTGTCCGAGTTGGGAGGGCACTATGGCTACACCTTC.